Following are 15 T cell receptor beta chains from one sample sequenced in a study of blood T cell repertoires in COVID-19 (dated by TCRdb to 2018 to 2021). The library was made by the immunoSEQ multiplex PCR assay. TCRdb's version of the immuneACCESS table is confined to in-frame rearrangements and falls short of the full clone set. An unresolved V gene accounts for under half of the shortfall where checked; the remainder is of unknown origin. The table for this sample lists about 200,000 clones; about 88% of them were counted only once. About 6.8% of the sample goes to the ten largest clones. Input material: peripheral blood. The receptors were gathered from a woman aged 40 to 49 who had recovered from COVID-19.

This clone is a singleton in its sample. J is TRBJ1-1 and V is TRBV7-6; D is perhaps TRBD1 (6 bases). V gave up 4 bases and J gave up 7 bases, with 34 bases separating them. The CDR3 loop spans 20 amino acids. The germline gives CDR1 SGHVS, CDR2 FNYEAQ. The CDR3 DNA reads TGTGCCAGCAGCTCCTCCTGGGCTGGCTCTCGTAGGACAGAATCCTATGAAGCTTTCTTT. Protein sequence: CASSSSWAGSRRTESYEAFF. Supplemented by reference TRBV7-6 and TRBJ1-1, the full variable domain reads GAGVSQSPRYKVTKRGQDVALRCDPISGHVSLYWYRQALGQGPEFLTYFNYEAQQDKSGLPNDRFSAERPEGSISTLTIQRTEQRDSAMYRCASSSSWAGSRRTESYEAFFGQGTRLTVV.

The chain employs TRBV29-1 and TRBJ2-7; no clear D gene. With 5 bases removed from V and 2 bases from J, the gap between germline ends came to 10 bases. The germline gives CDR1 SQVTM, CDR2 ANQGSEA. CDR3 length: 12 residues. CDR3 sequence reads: CSVTKPPYEQYF. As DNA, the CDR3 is TGCAGCGTTACTAAACCCCCCTACGAGCAGTACTTC.

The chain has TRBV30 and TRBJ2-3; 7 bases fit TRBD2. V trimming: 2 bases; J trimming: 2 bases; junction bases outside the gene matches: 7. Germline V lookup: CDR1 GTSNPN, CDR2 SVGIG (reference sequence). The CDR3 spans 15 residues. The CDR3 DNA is TGTGCCTGGAGTTTGGCTAGCGGATTCACAGATACGCAGTATTTT. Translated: CAWSLASGFTDTQYF.

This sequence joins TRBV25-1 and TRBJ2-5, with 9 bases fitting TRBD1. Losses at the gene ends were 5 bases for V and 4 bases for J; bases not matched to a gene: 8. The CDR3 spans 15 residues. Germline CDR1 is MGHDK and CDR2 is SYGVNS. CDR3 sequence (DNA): TGTGCCAGCAGTCCTACCCCGGACAGGGGAGAGACCCAGTACTTC. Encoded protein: CASSPTPDRGETQYF.

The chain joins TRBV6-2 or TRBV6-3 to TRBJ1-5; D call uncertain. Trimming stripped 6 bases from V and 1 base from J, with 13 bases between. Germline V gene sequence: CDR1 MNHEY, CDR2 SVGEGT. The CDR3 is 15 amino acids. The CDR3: CASSRDTPSNQPQHF. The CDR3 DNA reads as TGTGCCAGCAGCCGCGACACTCCGAGCAATCAGCCCCAGCATTTT.

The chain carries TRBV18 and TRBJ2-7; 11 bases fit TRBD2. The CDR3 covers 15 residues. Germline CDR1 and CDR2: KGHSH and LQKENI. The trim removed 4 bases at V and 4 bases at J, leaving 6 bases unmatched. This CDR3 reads CASSQTTSGKYEQYF. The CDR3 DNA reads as TGTGCCAGCTCACAGACGACTAGCGGGAAGTACGAGCAGTACTTC.

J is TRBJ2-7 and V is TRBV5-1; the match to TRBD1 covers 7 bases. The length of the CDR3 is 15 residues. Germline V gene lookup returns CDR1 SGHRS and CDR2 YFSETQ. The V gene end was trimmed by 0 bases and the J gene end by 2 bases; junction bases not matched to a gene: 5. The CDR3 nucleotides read TGCGCCAGCAGCTTGGGGGGGACAGCTCCCTACGAGCAGTACTTC. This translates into CASSLGGTAPYEQYF. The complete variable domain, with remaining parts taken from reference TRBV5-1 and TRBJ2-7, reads KAGVTQTPRYLIKTRGQQVTLSCSPISGHRSVSWYQQTPGQGLQFLFEYFSETQRNKGNFPGRFSGRQFSNSRSEMNVSTLELGDSALYLCASSLGGTAPYEQYFGPGTRLTVT.

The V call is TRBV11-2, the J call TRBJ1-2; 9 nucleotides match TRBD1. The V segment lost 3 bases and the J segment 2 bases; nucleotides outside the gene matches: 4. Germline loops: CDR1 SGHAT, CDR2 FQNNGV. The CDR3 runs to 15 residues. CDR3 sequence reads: CASSLGDRANYGYTF. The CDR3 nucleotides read TGTGCCAGCAGCTTGGGGGACAGGGCCAACTATGGCTACACCTTC.

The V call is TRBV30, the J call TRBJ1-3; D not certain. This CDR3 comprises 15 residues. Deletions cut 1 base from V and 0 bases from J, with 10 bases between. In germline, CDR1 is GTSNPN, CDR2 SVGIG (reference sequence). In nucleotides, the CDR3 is TGTGCCTGGAGTGCGGACTCCCGCTCTGGAAACACCATATATTTT. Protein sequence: CAWSADSRSGNTIYF. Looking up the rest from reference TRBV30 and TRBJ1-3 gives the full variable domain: SQTIHQWPATLVQPVGSPLSLECTVEGTSNPNLYWYRQAAGRGLQLLFYSVGIGQISSEVPQNLSASRPQDRQFILSSKKLLLSDSGFYLCAWSADSRSGNTIYFGEGSWLTVV.

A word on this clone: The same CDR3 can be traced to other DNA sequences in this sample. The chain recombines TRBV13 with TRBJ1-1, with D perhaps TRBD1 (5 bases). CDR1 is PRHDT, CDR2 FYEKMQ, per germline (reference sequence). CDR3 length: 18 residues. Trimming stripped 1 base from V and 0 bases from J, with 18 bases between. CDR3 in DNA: TGTGCCAGCAGCTTAGAACGAGGACAAGGCGCGTTGAACACTGAAGCTTTCTTT. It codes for CASSLERGQGALNTEAFF.

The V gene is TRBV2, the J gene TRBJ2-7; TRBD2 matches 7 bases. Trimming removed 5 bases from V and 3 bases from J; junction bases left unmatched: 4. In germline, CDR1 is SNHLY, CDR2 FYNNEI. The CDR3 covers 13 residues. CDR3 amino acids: CASSLRTSYEQYF. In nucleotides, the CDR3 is TGTGCCAGCAGTCTTAGGACTAGCTACGAGCAGTACTTC.

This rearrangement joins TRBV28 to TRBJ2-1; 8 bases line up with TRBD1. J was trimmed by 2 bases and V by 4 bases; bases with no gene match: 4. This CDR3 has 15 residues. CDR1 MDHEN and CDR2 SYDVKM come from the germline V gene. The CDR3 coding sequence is TGTGCCAGCAGTTCAATACAGGGGGCCTACAATGAGCAGTTCTTC. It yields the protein CASSSIQGAYNEQFF.

CDR3 nucleotides: TGTGCCAGCAGTTACAAACCTTCCGACTCCACGCAGTATTTT. This encodes CASSYKPSDSTQYF. The chain couples TRBV6-2 or TRBV6-3 to TRBJ2-3; D not certain. The germline V gene encodes CDR1 MNHEY and CDR2 SVGEGT. The CDR3 runs to 14 residues. Trimming stripped 2 bases from V and 9 bases from J, with 15 bases between.

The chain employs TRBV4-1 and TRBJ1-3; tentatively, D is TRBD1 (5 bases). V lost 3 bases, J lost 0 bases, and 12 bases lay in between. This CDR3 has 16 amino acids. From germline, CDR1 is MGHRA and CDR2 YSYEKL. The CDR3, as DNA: TGCGCCAGCAGCCAGAGTCTACAGGACTCTGGAAACACCATATATTTT. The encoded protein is CASSQSLQDSGNTIYF.

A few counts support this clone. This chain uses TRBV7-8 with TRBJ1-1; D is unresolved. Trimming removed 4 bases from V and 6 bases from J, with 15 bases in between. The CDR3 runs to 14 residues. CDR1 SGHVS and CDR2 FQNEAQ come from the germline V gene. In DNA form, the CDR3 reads TGTGCCAGCAGCTCGAGGTCGTTTTCCCCTGAAGCTTTCTTT. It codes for CASSSRSFSPEAFF.